The source of this T cell receptor (beta chain) is a study of cytomegalovirus exposure and HLA in healthy donors. This CDR3 spans 16 amino acids. Germline V gene lookup returns CDR1 SGHAT and CDR2 FQNNGV. Trimming at V came to 1 base and at J to 5 bases, leaving 3 bases not matched to a gene. With regard to this clone: Its antigen is currently unknown.

Sequenced by immunoSEQ multiplex PCR; TCRdb stores in-frame clones only, minus some. Among about 140,000 clones, approximately 86% were seen once, and the ten largest hold roughly 10%. Study-level findings and limits: In the 120 or so validation repertoires, 94% of cluster scores exceeded 0, per a later analysis.

V is TRBV11-2 and J is TRBJ2-3; 13 bases fit TRBD2. Sequencing input: PBMCs. This TCR was recovered from a young man in good health and CMV-seropositive. This CDR3 reads CASSLALAGGVDTQYF. The CDR3 DNA is TGTGCCAGCAGCTTAGCACTAGCGGGGGGGGTAGATACGCAGTATTTT.